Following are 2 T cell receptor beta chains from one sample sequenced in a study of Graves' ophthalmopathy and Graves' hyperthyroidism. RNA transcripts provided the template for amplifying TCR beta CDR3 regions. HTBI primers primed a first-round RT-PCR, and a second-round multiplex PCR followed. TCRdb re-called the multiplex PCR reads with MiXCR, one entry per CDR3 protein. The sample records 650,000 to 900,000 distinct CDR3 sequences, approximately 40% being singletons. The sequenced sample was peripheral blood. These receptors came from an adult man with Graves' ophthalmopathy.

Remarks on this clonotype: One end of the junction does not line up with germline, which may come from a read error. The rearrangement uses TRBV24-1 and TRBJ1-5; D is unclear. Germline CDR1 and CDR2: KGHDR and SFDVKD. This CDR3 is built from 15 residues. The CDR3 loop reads CASSLFKKGNQPQHF. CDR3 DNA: TGTGCCAGCAGTTTATTCAAGAAAGGCAATCAGCCCCAGCATTTT.

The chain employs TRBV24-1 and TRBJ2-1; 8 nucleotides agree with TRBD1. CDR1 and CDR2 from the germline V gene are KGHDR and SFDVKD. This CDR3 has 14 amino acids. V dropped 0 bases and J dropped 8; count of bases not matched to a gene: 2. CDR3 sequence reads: CATSDLDRGDEQFF. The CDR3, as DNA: TGTGCCACCAGTGATTTGGACAGGGGCGATGAGCAGTTCTTC.